This TCR beta chain was sequenced during a study of blood T cell repertoires in COVID-19. V was pared by 10 bases and J by 0 bases, with 10 bases between. Germline V lookup: CDR1 LNHDA, CDR2 SQIVND (reference sequence). The CDR3 covers 14 residues. Using immunoSEQ multiplex PCR, the repertoire was profiled, and TCRdb retains in-frame clones only, with some absent. The sample carries over 250,000 clones, around 86% recorded once. Resolution of symptoms, clearance, or two negative PCRs was present in recovered Cohort 3 donors. This receptor was taken from a woman aged 18-29 years who had recovered from COVID-19. This chain uses TRBV19 with TRBJ2-6; possible D gene TRBD1, 6 bases. The source material was PBMCs or T cells enriched from blood (not recorded which). The chain's CDR3 is CATKDSSGANVLTF. The DNA for the CDR3 is TGTGCCACCAAGGACAGCTCTGGGGCCAACGTCCTGACTTTC.